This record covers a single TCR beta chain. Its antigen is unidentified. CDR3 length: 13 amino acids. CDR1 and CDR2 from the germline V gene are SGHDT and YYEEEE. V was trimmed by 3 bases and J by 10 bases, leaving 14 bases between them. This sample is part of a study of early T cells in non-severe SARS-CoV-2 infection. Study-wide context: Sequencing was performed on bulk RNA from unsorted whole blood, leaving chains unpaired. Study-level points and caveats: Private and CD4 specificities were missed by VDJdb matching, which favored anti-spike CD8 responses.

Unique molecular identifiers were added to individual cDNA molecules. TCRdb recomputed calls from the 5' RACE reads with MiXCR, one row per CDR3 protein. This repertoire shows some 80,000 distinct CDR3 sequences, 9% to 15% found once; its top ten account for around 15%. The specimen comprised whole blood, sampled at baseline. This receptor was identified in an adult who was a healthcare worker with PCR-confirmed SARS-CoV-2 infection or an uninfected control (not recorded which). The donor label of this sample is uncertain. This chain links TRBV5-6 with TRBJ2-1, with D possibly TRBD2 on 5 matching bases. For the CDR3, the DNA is TGTGCCAGCAGCTCCGGGAACCTGGGGGAGCAGTTCTTC. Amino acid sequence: CASSSGNLGEQFF. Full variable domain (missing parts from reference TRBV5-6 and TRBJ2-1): DAGVTQSPTHLIKTRGQQVTLRCSPKSGHDTVSWYQQALGQGPQFIFQYYEEEERQRGNFPDRFSGHQFPNYSSELNVNALLLGDSALYLCASSSGNLGEQFFGPGTRLTVL.